One sample yielded the 25 T cell receptor beta chains listed below, sequenced in a study of blood T cell repertoires in COVID-19. Profiling relied on immunoSEQ multiplex PCR, and the TCRdb table lists in-frame clones only, not all of them. Counted here are some 62,000 clones, 88% occurring once; the ten biggest clones make up around 4.5%. The sequencing sample was made of peripheral blood. The receptors were gathered from a human donor in a cohort sampled during active COVID-19.

This clone was observed once. This chain connects TRBV7-6 to TRBJ2-3, with 9 bases fitting TRBD2. CDR3 size: 17 residues. V trimming: 5 bases; J trimming: 3 bases; junction bases outside the gene matches: 12. CDR1 is SGHVS, CDR2 FNYEAQ, per germline. CDR3 coding DNA: TGTGCCAGCAGCCGACTACCAGCTAGCGGGAAAACAGATACGCAGTATTTT. It encodes CASSRLPASGKTDTQYF.

The chain is built from TRBV11-2 and TRBJ2-5; 12 positions agree with TRBD2. CDR3 length: 17 residues. Germline assignment: CDR1 SGHAT and CDR2 FQNNGV. The junction had 7 bases not matched to a gene; V was cut back by 5 bases and J by 0 bases. The CDR3: CASSRTGTSGYQETQYF. The CDR3 region has the DNA TGTGCCAGCAGCCGTACCGGGACTAGCGGGTACCAAGAGACCCAGTACTTC. The full variable domain, completed using reference TRBV11-2 and TRBJ2-5, is EAGVAQSPRYKIIEKRQSVAFWCNPISGHATLYWYQQILGQGPKLLIQFQNNGVVDDSQLPKDRFSAERLKGVDSTLKIQPAKLEDSAVYLCASSRTGTSGYQETQYFGPGTRLLVL.

The chain has TRBV27 and TRBJ2-1; 9 bases are shared with TRBD2. Germline values: CDR1 MNHEY, CDR2 SMNVEV (reference sequence). After removal of 6 bases from V and 2 bases from J, the junction contained 8 bases not matched to a gene. The CDR3 is 16 amino acids. In DNA, the CDR3 is TGTGCCAGCAGATCCACGAGCGGGAGGCCCTACAATGAGCAGTTCTTC. Translation: CASRSTSGRPYNEQFF.

J is TRBJ2-2 and V is TRBV7-3, with a possible D match to TRBD1 (6 bases). The CDR3 contains 15 residues. The V end was cut by 5 bases, the J end by 6 bases, with 16 bases between. The germline V gene encodes CDR1 SGHTA and CDR2 FQGTGA. The CDR3 region has the DNA TGTGCCAGCAGCCCGAACCCTCAGGGGTCCGGGGAGCTGTTTTTT. This sequence encodes CASSPNPQGSGELFF.

The gene calls are TRBV7-6 and TRBJ2-1, with D tentatively TRBD2 (6 bases). V was cut by 5 bases and J by 0 bases, with 11 bases left in between. Germline CDR1 SGHVS, CDR2 FNYEAQ. CDR3 length: 15 residues. The CDR3: CASSQDYNSYNEQFF. CDR3 nucleotide sequence: TGTGCCAGCAGCCAGGACTACAACTCCTACAATGAGCAGTTCTTC.

V and J are TRBV5-1 and TRBJ2-7; TRBD1 matches at 9 bases. Per germline, CDR1 SGHRS and CDR2 YFSETQ. J gave up 2 bases and V 4 bases, and 4 bases lay outside the gene matches. The CDR3 has 14 residues. This CDR3 is CASSRGQGTYEQYF. CDR3 nucleotide sequence: TGCGCCAGCAGCAGGGGACAGGGAACCTACGAGCAGTACTTC.

The rearrangement uses TRBV5-1 and TRBJ2-7; 7 bases align to TRBD1. The junction had 0 bases not matched to a gene; V was cut back by 1 base and J by 2 bases. Germline loops: CDR1 SGHRS, CDR2 YFSETQ. This CDR3 has 13 residues. In nucleotides, the CDR3 is TGCGCCAGCAGCTTGACAGGGGCCTACGAGCAGTACTTC. This encodes CASSLTGAYEQYF.

The chain recombines TRBV5-5 with TRBJ2-3; TRBD1 matches at 7 bases. The CDR3 runs 16 residues. The V gene end was trimmed by 4 bases and the J gene end by 0 bases; junction bases not matched to a gene: 8. From germline, CDR1 is SGHKS and CDR2 YYEKEE (reference sequence). The CDR3 region is CASSDFWTGSTDTQYF. The CDR3, as DNA: TGTGCCAGCAGCGACTTCTGGACAGGTAGCACAGATACGCAGTATTTT.

This clone has only a few counts. The chain is built from TRBV7-2 and TRBJ1-5, with no clear D. The V gene lost 1 base and the J gene lost 6 bases, with 7 bases spanning the gap. Germline CDR1 is SGHTA and CDR2 is FQGNSA. This CDR3 comprises 13 residues. CDR3 loop: CASSLGLAQPQHF. CDR3 nucleotide sequence: TGTGCCAGCAGCTTAGGGTTGGCTCAGCCCCAGCATTTT.

This chain uses TRBV3-1 (or the pseudogene TRBV3-2) with TRBJ1-1; 10 nucleotides match TRBD1. V gave up 4 bases and J gave up 1 base; unmatched junction bases: 3. The CDR3 loop spans 15 amino acids. Germline V CDR1 and CDR2: LGHDT, YNNKEL (reference sequence). CDR3 residues: CASSPDRGRNTEAFF. As DNA, the CDR3 is TGTGCCAGCAGCCCAGACAGGGGGCGGAACACTGAAGCTTTCTTT.

This clone was seen only a few times. This chain connects TRBV5-6 to TRBJ1-2; the match to TRBD1 covers 7 bases. Trimming cost V 4 bases and J 1 base; bases outside gene matches: 4. From germline, CDR1 is SGHDT and CDR2 YYEEEE. The CDR3 sequence is 14 residues long. The CDR3 loop is CASSRWDSNYGYTF. The CDR3 nucleotides read TGTGCCAGCAGCAGGTGGGACAGTAACTATGGCTACACCTTC.

The V and J genes are TRBV18 and TRBJ1-1; D remains ambiguous. V shed 0 bases and J shed 4 bases, with 12 bases lying between them. The germline V gene encodes CDR1 KGHSH and CDR2 LQKENI. CDR3 length: 15 amino acids. The CDR3 nucleotides are TGTGCCAGCTCACCACCAACCGGCCGGGGCACTGAAGCTTTCTTT. This encodes CASSPPTGRGTEAFF.

The gene calls are TRBV19 and TRBJ2-3, with TRBD1 matching 11 bases. This CDR3 has 16 residues. The V and J ends lost 9 bases and 6 bases, in that order; junction bases with no gene match: 14. Germline-derived CDR1 and CDR2 are LNHDA and SQIVND (reference sequence). The CDR3 loop is CASTTSGQGVSDTQYF. CDR3 coding DNA: TGTGCCAGCACCACCTCGGGACAGGGGGTCTCGGATACGCAGTATTTT.

The chain uses TRBV5-1 and TRBJ2-7; D gene uncertain. Germline assignment: CDR1 SGHRS and CDR2 YFSETQ. This CDR3 has 13 amino acids. The V gene lost 1 base and the J gene lost 6 bases, with 11 bases spanning the gap. The CDR3 region is CASSLKAGFEQYF. Here the CDR3 DNA reads TGCGCCAGCAGCTTGAAGGCCGGGTTCGAGCAGTACTTC. Full variable domain (rest looked up from reference TRBV5-1 and TRBJ2-7): KAGVTQTPRYLIKTRGQQVTLSCSPISGHRSVSWYQQTPGQGLQFLFEYFSETQRNKGNFPGRFSGRQFSNSRSEMNVSTLELGDSALYLCASSLKAGFEQYFGPGTRLTVT.

DNA for the CDR3: TGTGCCAGCAGCCAGGACAGGGGTTTTGTCGAAAAACTGTTTTTT. Its protein is CASSQDRGFVEKLFF. The V and J genes are TRBV28 and TRBJ1-4; 9 bases align to TRBD1. This CDR3 has 15 amino acids. With V trimmed by 6 bases and J by 8 bases, 10 bases remained unmatched. CDR1 is MDHEN and CDR2 is SYDVKM in the germline V gene.

The CDR3 DNA reads as TGCGCCAGCAGCCAAGATTTTCGACAGGGCTGGAGCTCCTATAATTCACCCCTCCACTTT. It specifies CASSQDFRQGWSSYNSPLHF. This rearrangement joins TRBV4-1 to TRBJ1-6; TRBD1 matches at 7 bases. The CDR3 runs 20 residues. Trimming took 0 bases from V and 0 from J; bases not matched to a gene: 11. The V gene's germline CDR1 is MGHRA and CDR2 YSYEKL.

The chain combines TRBV2 with TRBJ2-1, with TRBD2 matching 7 bases. The CDR3 spans 15 residues. J lost 3 bases, V lost 7 bases, and 9 bases had no gene match. CDR1 SNHLY and CDR2 FYNNEI come from the germline V gene. CDR3 sequence (DNA): TGTGCCAGCACCCCCGGGGAGGGACTCTACAATGAGCAGTTCTTC. Translation gives CASTPGEGLYNEQFF.

The CDR3 coding sequence is TGCGCCAGCAGCCAAGACCACCAGGGTGGTAATGTTAGGTTGAACACTGAAGCTTTCTTT. It translates to CASSQDHQGGNVRLNTEAFF. J is TRBJ1-1 and V is TRBV4-3; TRBD1 might be the D (5 bases). V lost 0 bases to trimming and J lost 0 bases, with 23 bases between them. Germline CDR1 is LGHNA and CDR2 is YSLEER. The CDR3 is made up of 20 amino acids.

V gene TRBV29-1 combines with J gene TRBJ1-2; no clear D gene. The CDR3 extends over 13 amino acids. CDR1 and CDR2 from the germline V gene are SQVTM and ANQGSEA. V was cut by 6 bases and J by 8 bases, with 19 bases left in between. The CDR3 loop is CSVLEDFFEGYTF. The CDR3 nucleotides read TGCAGCGTCCTCGAGGACTTTTTTGAGGGCTACACCTTC.

V and J are TRBV5-1 and TRBJ2-1; 14 bases align to TRBD2. CDR3 length: 16 amino acids. CDR1 is SGHRS and CDR2 is YFSETQ in the germline V gene. V gave up 4 bases and J gave up 3 bases; unmatched junction bases: 3. The CDR3 sequence: CASSAGLAGGYNEQFF. For the CDR3, the DNA is TGCGCCAGCAGCGCTGGACTAGCGGGAGGCTACAATGAGCAGTTCTTC.

The rearrangement links TRBV19 to TRBJ1-5, with 10 bases that match TRBD1. CDR1 is LNHDA and CDR2 is SQIVND in the germline V gene (reference sequence). CDR3 length equals 15 residues. Trimming took 6 bases from V and 3 from J; bases not matched to a gene: 5. CDR3 DNA: TGTGCCAGTAGACCGACAGGGGGCCACAATCAGCCCCAGCATTTT. Translating gives CASRPTGGHNQPQHF.

The J gene is TRBJ1-5, the V gene TRBV15; the D gene is possibly TRBD1 (6 bases). The CDR3 covers 15 residues. Trimming took off 2 bases at V and 7 bases at J, with 15 bases between the two ends. Germline assignment: CDR1 LNHNV and CDR2 YYDKDF (reference sequence). The CDR3 is CATSRQGGGGQPQHF. Here the CDR3 DNA reads TGTGCCACCAGCAGACAAGGGGGGGGCGGACAGCCCCAGCATTTT.

The table lists this clone with a count of one. The chain combines TRBV7-3 with TRBJ2-3; D uncertain. The CDR3 runs to 13 residues. Germline CDR1 and CDR2: SGHTA and FQGTGA. Trimming took 5 bases from V and 3 from J, leaving 9 bases between them. CDR3 DNA: TGTGCCAGCAGCCCCGACATAACAGATACGCAGTATTTT. Its translation: CASSPDITDTQYF. The whole variable domain, remainder taken from reference TRBV7-3 and TRBJ2-3, is GAGVSQTPSNKVTEKGKYVELRCDPISGHTALYWYRQSLGQGPEFLIYFQGTGAADDSGLPNDRFFAVRPEGSVSTLKIQRTERGDSAVYLCASSPDITDTQYFGPGTRLTVL.

This chain joins TRBV28 and TRBJ2-7; 7 bases are a match to TRBD2. J lost 5 bases, V lost 3 bases, and 4 bases had no gene match. The CDR3 runs to 13 residues. Looked up from germline, CDR1 is MDHEN and CDR2 is SYDVKM. The CDR3 nucleotides read TGTGCCAGCAGTTTGTCGGGGGGTCACGAGCAGTACTTC. Its protein product is CASSLSGGHEQYF.

The rearrangement links TRBV24-1 to TRBJ1-4, with 8 bases matching TRBD1. The germline gives CDR1 KGHDR, CDR2 SFDVKD. The ends lost 9 bases at V and 10 bases at J; junction bases unmatched: 9. CDR3 length: 13 residues. For the CDR3, the DNA is TGTGCCACCGCAGGGGGCGCGTACGGAAAACTGTTTTTT. Amino acid sequence: CATAGGAYGKLFF.